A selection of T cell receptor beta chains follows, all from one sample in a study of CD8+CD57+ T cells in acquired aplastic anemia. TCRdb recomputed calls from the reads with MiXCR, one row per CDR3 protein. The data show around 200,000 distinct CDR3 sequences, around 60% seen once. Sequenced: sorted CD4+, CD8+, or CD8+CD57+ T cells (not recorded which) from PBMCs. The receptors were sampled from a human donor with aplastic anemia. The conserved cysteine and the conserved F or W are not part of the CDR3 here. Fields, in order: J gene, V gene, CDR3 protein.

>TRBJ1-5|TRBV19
ASRSSQNQPQH
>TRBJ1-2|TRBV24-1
ATSGAWGQPSPNYGYT
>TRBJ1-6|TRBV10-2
ASSETGDNSPLH
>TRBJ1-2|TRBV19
ASGAGQTNYGYT
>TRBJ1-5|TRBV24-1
ATSDDRGWGNQPQH
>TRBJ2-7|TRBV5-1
ASSLGAGGYEQY
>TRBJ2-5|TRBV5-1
ASSLMGQQETQY
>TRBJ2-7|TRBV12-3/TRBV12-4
ASSLGDTDYEQY
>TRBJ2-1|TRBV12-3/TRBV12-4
ASRAPGLAGEQF
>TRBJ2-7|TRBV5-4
ATRSWGQDWYEQY
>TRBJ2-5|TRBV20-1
SASRLGETQY
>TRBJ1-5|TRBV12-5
ASGLPLAGGASNQPQH
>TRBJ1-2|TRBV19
ASSIIGLYGYT
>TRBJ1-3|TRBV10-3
AISEQAGNTIY
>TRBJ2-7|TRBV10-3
AISIQGAAYEQY
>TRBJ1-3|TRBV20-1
SARDTIY
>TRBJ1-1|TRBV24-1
ATSEGGEAF
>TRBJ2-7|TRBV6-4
ASTQLGGSYEQY
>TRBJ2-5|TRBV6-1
ASSEGVGGETQY
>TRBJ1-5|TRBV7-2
ASSLAGSYNQPQH
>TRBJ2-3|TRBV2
ASSVGSDTQY
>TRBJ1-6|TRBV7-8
ASRGTVNNSPLH
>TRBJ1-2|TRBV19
ASSRQGIDYGYT
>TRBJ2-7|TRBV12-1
ASSFERGSSYEQY